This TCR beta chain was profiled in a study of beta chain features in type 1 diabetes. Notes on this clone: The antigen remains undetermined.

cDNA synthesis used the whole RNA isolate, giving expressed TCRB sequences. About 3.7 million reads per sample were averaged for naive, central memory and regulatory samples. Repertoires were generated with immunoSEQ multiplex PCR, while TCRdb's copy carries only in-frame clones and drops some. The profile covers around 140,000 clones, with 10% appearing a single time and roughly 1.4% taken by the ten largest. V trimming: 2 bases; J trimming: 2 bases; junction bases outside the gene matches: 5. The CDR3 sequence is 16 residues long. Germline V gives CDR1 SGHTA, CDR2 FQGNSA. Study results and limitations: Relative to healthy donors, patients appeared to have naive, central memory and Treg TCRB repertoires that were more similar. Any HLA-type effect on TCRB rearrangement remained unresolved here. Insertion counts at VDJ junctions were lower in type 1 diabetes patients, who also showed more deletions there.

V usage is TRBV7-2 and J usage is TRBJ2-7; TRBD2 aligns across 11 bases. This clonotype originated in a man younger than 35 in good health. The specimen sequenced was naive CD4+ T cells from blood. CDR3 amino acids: CASSLWTSGLTYEQYF. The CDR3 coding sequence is TGTGCCAGCAGCTTATGGACTAGCGGGCTTACCTACGAGCAGTACTTC.